These 5 T cell receptor beta chains were all obtained from the same sample, sequenced in a study of T cell clonotyping in hematopoietic cell transplantation (dated by TCRdb to about 2021). The method behind the library was the immunoSEQ multiplex PCR assay. Held by TCRdb, this immuneACCESS table contains in-frame sequences only and omits some clones. Under half of the omission traces to an unresolved V gene where checked; the cause of the rest is unknown. This sample holds 45,000 or so clones; 80% to 85% were observed only once. In total, the top ten clones hold roughly 5.7% of the sample. The label giving this sample's time point can be read as: recipient sample about 28 days before transplant, after cytoreduction. Here the sequenced sample was peripheral blood mononuclear cells, taken before stem cell transplant. The receptor source for this set is a man aged 55 to 70 with myelodysplastic syndrome. Some clones in this sample may be carry-over from other donors' samples.

The chain has TRBV2 and TRBJ2-1, with no clear D. Trimming took 3 bases from V and 0 from J, leaving 18 bases between them. From germline, CDR1 is SNHLY and CDR2 FYNNEI. There are 18 residues in the CDR3. The CDR3 loop is CASSEGFPVSSSYNEQFF. The CDR3 nucleotides are TGTGCCAGCAGTGAGGGTTTCCCGGTCTCAAGCTCCTACAATGAGCAGTTCTTC.

The V and J genes are TRBV7-2 and TRBJ2-5, with D possibly matching TRBD1 (6 bases). Between the trimmed V and J ends, which lost 1 base and 4 bases, there was a span of 13 bases. The germline CDR1 and CDR2 sequences are SGHTA and FQGNSA. The CDR3 length is 15 residues. CDR3 in DNA: TGTGCCAGCAGCTTAGGGGGGCGGGCAGTAGAGACCCAGTACTTC. Amino acid sequence: CASSLGGRAVETQYF.

J is TRBJ1-2 and V is TRBV15; 8 positions match TRBD1. The CDR3 spans 14 residues. The V gene end was trimmed by 2 bases and the J gene end by 14 bases; junction bases not matched to a gene: 13. From germline, CDR1 is LNHNV and CDR2 YYDKDF (reference sequence). The DNA for the CDR3 is TGTGCCACCAGCAGACCCGGGACAGGCTACGGCTGGACCTTC. This gives the protein CATSRPGTGYGWTF.

CDR3 loop: CASSPGQAYGYTF. The CDR3 coding sequence is TGTGCCAGCAGCCCAGGACAGGCCTATGGCTACACCTTC. This rearrangement joins TRBV7-2 to TRBJ1-2, with 7 nucleotides matching TRBD1. Per the germline V gene, CDR1 is SGHTA and CDR2 is FQGNSA. J gave up 4 bases and V 5 bases, and 4 bases lay outside the gene matches. The CDR3 contains 13 residues.

The rearrangement links TRBV7-2 to TRBJ2-2; no definite D call. Germline CDR1 reads SGHTA; CDR2 reads FQGNSA. The length of the CDR3 is 14 residues. V was shortened by 1 base and J by 4 bases, with 7 bases between the two germline ends. CDR3 residues: CASSLEFGTGELFF. CDR3 nucleotide sequence: TGTGCCAGCAGCTTAGAGTTCGGCACCGGGGAGCTGTTTTTT. Full variable domain (remainder filled in from reference TRBV7-2 and TRBJ2-2): GAGVSQSPSNKVTEKGKDVELRCDPISGHTALYWYRQSLGQGLEFLIYFQGNSAPDKSGLPSDRFSAERTGGSVSTLTIQRTQQEDSAVYLCASSLEFGTGELFFGEGSRLTVL.